The 32 T cell receptor beta chains reported below all come from one sample, sequenced in a study of T cell responses to AZD1222 COVID-19 vaccine. Using immunoSEQ multiplex PCR, the repertoire was profiled, and TCRdb retains in-frame clones only, with some absent. The sample holds about 150,000 clones, approximately 91% seen once. The sequencing here drew on peripheral blood, taken 28 days after the second dose of the MenACWY control vaccine. The receptors stem from an adult who received the MenACWY meningococcal vaccine as a control.

V and J are TRBV7-2 and TRBJ1-5; D not resolved. The CDR3 is 13 residues long. In germline, CDR1 is SGHTA, CDR2 FQGNSA. The V gene lost 8 bases and the J gene lost 6 bases, with 14 bases spanning the gap. CDR3 DNA: TGTGCCAGCGCCAGAAGCCCCGGTCAGCCCCAGCATTTT. It codes for CASARSPGQPQHF.

This chain uses TRBV7-9 with TRBJ1-1; no clear D gene. This CDR3 contains 15 residues. Trimming cost V 1 base and J 6 bases, with 15 bases left between them. The germline V gene has CDR1 SEHNR and CDR2 FQNEAQ (reference sequence). The CDR3 DNA is TGTGCCAGCAGCTTAGGGGAAAGCCTTGAACCTGAAGCTTTCTTT. Translation: CASSLGESLEPEAFF.

V and J are TRBV6-5 and TRBJ1-1; no definite D call. The CDR3 sequence is 12 residues long. From germline, CDR1 is MNHEY and CDR2 SVGAGI. V lost 2 bases and J lost 5, with 6 bases in between. The chain's CDR3 is CASSYLGTEAFF. Here the CDR3 DNA reads TGTGCCAGCAGTTACCTAGGGACTGAAGCTTTCTTT.

The CDR3 reads CSASFRGGLYEQYF. Here the CDR3 DNA reads TGCAGTGCTAGTTTTCGGGGGGGACTGTACGAGCAGTACTTC. The chain joins TRBV20-1 to TRBJ2-7, with 8 bases aligning to TRBD2. There are 14 residues in the CDR3. J was trimmed by 4 bases and V by 3 bases; bases with no gene match: 8. CDR1 is DFQATT, CDR2 SNEGSKA, per germline (reference sequence).

The V and J genes are TRBV5-4 and TRBJ1-1; D is perhaps TRBD1 (5 bases). Trimming took 4 bases from V and 0 from J, leaving 13 bases between them. The CDR3 has 15 amino acids. Germline V CDR1 and CDR2: SGHNT, YYREEE (reference sequence). CDR3 protein: CASSPDGALNTEAFF. CDR3 nucleotides: TGTGCCAGCAGCCCGGATGGGGCTCTGAACACTGAAGCTTTCTTT. The full variable domain, in which reference TRBV5-4 and TRBJ1-1 provide the parts outside the CDR3, is ETGVTQSPTHLIKTRGQQVTLRCSSQSGHNTVSWYQQALGQGPQFIFQYYREEENGRGNFPPRFSGLQFPNYSSELNVNALELDDSALYLCASSPDGALNTEAFFGQGTRLTVV.

The chain recombines TRBV21-1 with TRBJ2-7; TRBD2, the D gene given by the table, was not confirmed from the DNA. TRBV21-1 is assigned pseudogene status. This CDR3 is 14 amino acids long. CDR3 in amino acids: CASNTGLEVYEQYF. CDR3 DNA sequence: TGTGCCAGCAATACCGGGTTAGAGGTCTACGAGCAGTACTTC.

CDR3 sequence reads: CASSQTREDRGTGNTIYF. CDR3 in DNA: TGCGCCAGCAGCCAAACGAGAGAAGACAGGGGCACTGGAAACACCATATATTTT. The chain has TRBV4-1 and TRBJ1-3; TRBD1 aligns across 8 bases. Germline trimming cut 2 bases from V and 2 bases from J; bases unmatched to any gene: 11. The CDR3 runs to 18 residues. Per germline, CDR1 MGHRA and CDR2 YSYEKL.

The rearrangement links TRBV18 to TRBJ2-1, with unresolved D. This CDR3 region has 11 residues. V lost 3 bases, J lost 7 bases, and 4 bases lay in between. CDR1 is KGHSH and CDR2 is LQKENI in the germline V gene. The CDR3: CASSPENEQFF. The CDR3 DNA sequence: TGTGCCAGCTCACCGGAGAATGAGCAGTTCTTC.

The chain combines TRBV4-1 with TRBJ2-1; D is undetermined. The CDR3 is made up of 13 amino acids. V was shortened by 0 bases and J by 10 bases, with 10 bases between the two germline ends. In germline, CDR1 is MGHRA, CDR2 YSYEKL. This CDR3 reads CASSQDRSREQFF. The DNA of the CDR3 is TGCGCCAGCAGCCAAGATCGAAGTCGGGAGCAGTTCTTC.

DNA of the CDR3: TGTGCCAGCAGTTCTATACAGGGGGCGGATTACAATGAGCAGTTCTTC. Its protein product is CASSSIQGADYNEQFF. The chain employs TRBV7-2 and TRBJ2-1; 9 bases map to TRBD1. Germline V gene lookup returns CDR1 SGHTA and CDR2 FQGNSA. V trimming: 6 bases; J trimming: 4 bases; junction bases outside the gene matches: 10. CDR3 size: 16 residues.

This rearrangement joins TRBV7-2 to TRBJ1-4; D not certain. The CDR3 sequence is 15 residues long. The V end was cut by 5 bases, the J end by 0 bases, with 10 bases between. CDR1 SGHTA and CDR2 FQGNSA come from the germline V gene. CDR3 region: CASSPRGTTNEKLFF. The CDR3 DNA sequence: TGTGCCAGCAGCCCCCGGGGAACAACTAATGAAAAACTGTTTTTT.

The table lists this clone with a few counts. The V and J genes are TRBV9 and TRBJ1-1; no firm D call. CDR1 SGDLS and CDR2 YYNGEE come from the germline V gene. CDR3 length: 14 amino acids. The germline V and J ends were trimmed by 0 bases and 4 bases, with 10 bases remaining between them. CDR3 bases: TGTGCCAGCAGCGTAGATGGACGAGGCACTGAAGCTTTCTTT. This codes for CASSVDGRGTEAFF.

The J gene is TRBJ2-3, the V gene TRBV7-9; D remains unclear. This CDR3 contains 12 residues. Between the trimmed V and J ends, which lost 4 bases and 3 bases, there was a span of 5 bases. CDR1 is SEHNR, CDR2 FQNEAQ, per germline (reference sequence). The CDR3 is CASSSFTDTQYF. CDR3 in DNA: TGTGCCAGCAGCTCATTTACAGATACGCAGTATTTT.

The chain couples TRBV29-1 to TRBJ1-1; 7 bases match TRBD1. From germline, CDR1 is SQVTM and CDR2 ANQGSEA. There are 12 residues in the CDR3. Germline trimming cut 6 bases from V and 2 bases from J; bases unmatched to any gene: 3. CDR3 region: CSVGQANTEAFF. Here the CDR3 DNA reads TGCAGCGTCGGACAGGCTAACACTGAAGCTTTCTTT.

This chain links TRBV12-3 or TRBV12-4 with TRBJ2-7; TRBD1 matches 9 bases. After removal of 6 bases from V and 6 bases from J, the junction contained 3 bases not matched to a gene. The CDR3 has 12 amino acids. The CDR3 bases are TGTGCCAGCAGCCTGACAGGGGGCGAGCAGTACTTC. This sequence encodes CASSLTGGEQYF.

This clone was observed a handful of times. V usage is TRBV7-8 and J usage is TRBJ1-1; TRBD1 aligns across 9 bases. J lost 1 base, V lost 5 bases, and 8 bases had no gene match. Germline V gene sequence: CDR1 SGHVS, CDR2 FQNEAQ. CDR3 length: 16 amino acids. The CDR3 is CASSRRDRATNTEAFF. CDR3 bases: TGTGCCAGCAGCAGGAGGGACAGGGCGACGAACACTGAAGCTTTCTTT.

In this sample, this clone turned up a few times. This chain uses TRBV2 with TRBJ1-2; D gene unclear. Trimming shortened V by 3 bases and J by 5 bases, and 7 bases separated the two germline ends. Germline V gene data show CDR1 as SNHLY and CDR2 as FYNNEI. This CDR3 has 12 amino acids. CDR3: CASSEGRYGYTF. The CDR3 nucleotides are TGTGCCAGCAGTGAGGGAAGATATGGCTACACCTTC.

The chain recombines TRBV5-4 with TRBJ2-7, with 11 nucleotides matching TRBD2. The CDR3 is 14 amino acids. Germline V lookup: CDR1 SGHNT, CDR2 YYREEE (reference sequence). J gave up 4 bases and V 3 bases, and 3 bases lay outside the gene matches. The CDR3 DNA follows: TGTGCCAGCAGCTCTACTAGCGGGAGATACGAGCAGTACTTC. Translation gives CASSSTSGRYEQYF.

The CDR3 DNA sequence: TGTGCCAGCAGTGGTAAGAAGGGTGCTGAAGCTTTCTTT. This translates into CASSGKKGAEAFF. The chain is built from TRBV25-1 and TRBJ1-1; no clear D gene. Per germline, CDR1 MGHDK and CDR2 SYGVNS. V lost 4 bases to trimming and J lost 6 bases, with 12 bases between them. This CDR3 comprises 13 residues.

The J gene is TRBJ2-3, the V gene TRBV4-2, with TRBD1 identical over 10 bases. The V gene end was trimmed by 4 bases and the J gene end by 1 base; junction bases not matched to a gene: 2. From germline, CDR1 is LGHNA and CDR2 YNFKEQ. This CDR3 has 15 residues. The DNA of the CDR3 is TGTGCCAGCAGCCGGACAGGGGGGGGCACAGATACGCAGTATTTT. As protein: CASSRTGGGTDTQYF.

The chain employs TRBV4-2 and TRBJ1-2, with D perhaps TRBD1 (6 bases). Germline assignment: CDR1 LGHNA and CDR2 YNFKEQ. The V gene lost 0 bases and the J gene lost 8 bases, with 16 bases spanning the gap. This CDR3 is built from 15 residues. The CDR3 region has the DNA TGTGCCAGCAGCCAAGATAGCCAGGGGCGCGGAGGCTACACCTTC. Translation gives CASSQDSQGRGGYTF.

The chain employs TRBV7-2 and TRBJ2-1; 9 nucleotides match TRBD2. CDR1 SGHTA and CDR2 FQGNSA come from the germline V gene. V was pared by 1 base and J by 14 bases, with 12 bases of the junction left unmatched. The CDR3 length is 15 residues. CDR3 sequence reads: CASSLVSSAGGAKFF. The CDR3 DNA reads TGTGCCAGCAGCTTAGTATCATCCGCGGGGGGGGCCAAGTTCTTC.

J is TRBJ2-3 and V is TRBV5-4, with 13 bases lining up with TRBD2. The CDR3 covers 19 residues. Germline V gene sequence: CDR1 SGHNT, CDR2 YYREEE (reference sequence). V shed 3 bases, J shed 5 bases, and the junction held 15 bases outside the gene matches. CDR3: CASSWPTSGGARLGDTQYF. Written as DNA, the CDR3 is TGTGCCAGCAGCTGGCCCACTAGCGGGGGGGCCAGGCTGGGAGATACGCAGTATTTT.

The rearrangement uses TRBV7-3 and TRBJ1-1, with D hard to call. The CDR3 is 13 residues long. Per germline, CDR1 SGHTA and CDR2 FQGTGA. V was clipped by 5 bases and J by 1 base, with 8 bases between them. Written as DNA, the CDR3 is TGTGCCAGCAGCCGCAGCGGGAACACTGAAGCTTTCTTT. Encoded protein: CASSRSGNTEAFF.

Worth noting for this clone: Other nucleotide sequences in the sample specify the same CDR3. DNA of the CDR3: TGCGCCAGCAGCTTGGGCAGGGCCGGGGAGCTGTTTTTT. Translation: CASSLGRAGELFF. This chain connects TRBV5-1 to TRBJ2-2, with D perhaps TRBD1 (5 bases). The CDR3 has 13 residues. The V end lost 0 bases, the J end lost 6 bases, and 6 bases lay between the germline ends. Germline lookup yields CDR1 SGHRS and CDR2 YFSETQ. Drawing the rest from reference TRBV5-1 and TRBJ2-2, the complete variable domain is KAGVTQTPRYLIKTRGQQVTLSCSPISGHRSVSWYQQTPGQGLQFLFEYFSETQRNKGNFPGRFSGRQFSNSRSEMNVSTLELGDSALYLCASSLGRAGELFFGEGSRLTVL.

The rearrangement joins TRBV7-2 to TRBJ2-7; 12 nucleotides agree with TRBD2. V was pared by 5 bases and J by 7 bases, with 9 bases of the junction left unmatched. Per germline, CDR1 SGHTA and CDR2 FQGNSA. The CDR3 contains 15 residues. DNA for the CDR3: TGTGCCAGCAGCCCAACTAGGACTAGCGGGATAGAGCAGTACTTC. It is translated as CASSPTRTSGIEQYF.

CDR3 sequence: CASSQPGGGLNTEAFF. As DNA, the CDR3 is TGTGCCAGCAGCCAACCAGGGGGAGGGTTAAACACTGAAGCTTTCTTT. The chain joins TRBV3-1 (or the pseudogene TRBV3-2) to TRBJ1-1, with 7 nucleotides matching TRBD1. CDR1 and CDR2 from the germline V gene are LGHDT and YNNKEL (reference sequence). Unmatched junction bases numbered 8, after V lost 2 bases and J lost 2 bases. The CDR3 contains 16 residues.

This clone was seen once. The chain recombines TRBV6-5 with TRBJ1-6, with 7 bases aligning to TRBD1. This CDR3 is built from 15 residues. Trimming took 0 bases from V and 9 from J; bases not matched to a gene: 5. Germline CDR1 is MNHEY and CDR2 is SVGAGI. This chain's CDR3 is CASSYSEGALSPLHF. In DNA, the CDR3 is TGTGCCAGCAGTTACTCGGAGGGGGCCCTTTCACCCCTCCACTTT.

The chain links TRBV28 to TRBJ1-3, with D maybe TRBD1 (6 bases). Deletions cut 7 bases from V and 2 bases from J, with 21 bases between. From germline, CDR1 is MDHEN and CDR2 SYDVKM. This CDR3 contains 17 residues. The DNA for the CDR3 is TGTGCCAGCACCACGGAGAGCAGGGGACGGACTGGAAACACCATATATTTT. Translated: CASTTESRGRTGNTIYF.

V usage is TRBV28 and J usage is TRBJ2-3, with 12 bases identical to TRBD1. V was clipped by 3 bases and J by 4 bases; unmatched bases: 8. The CDR3 loop spans 17 amino acids. The germline V gene encodes CDR1 MDHEN and CDR2 SYDVKM. Here the CDR3 reads CASSLLGQGALADTQYF. In nucleotides, the CDR3 is TGTGCCAGCAGTTTGCTGGGACAGGGGGCTTTGGCAGATACGCAGTATTTT.

Worth noting for this clone: The same CDR3 can be traced to other DNA sequences in this sample. V and J are TRBV7-2 and TRBJ1-1; 8 nucleotides line up with TRBD1. The CDR3 consists of 14 residues. Trimming removed 1 base from V and 5 bases from J; junction bases left unmatched: 3. Germline-derived CDR1 and CDR2 are SGHTA and FQGNSA. The CDR3 region is CASSLDRGGTEAFF. CDR3 in DNA: TGTGCCAGCAGCTTAGACAGGGGGGGTACTGAAGCTTTCTTT.

This chain links TRBV30 with TRBJ1-5; possible D gene TRBD1, 5 bases. This CDR3 spans 14 amino acids. Germline CDR1 GTSNPN, CDR2 SVGIG (reference sequence). Trimming shortened V by 2 bases and J by 5 bases, and 13 bases separated the two germline ends. CDR3 coding DNA: TGTGCCTGGAGTCAAGGGTCAGGGTATCAGCCCCAGCATTTT. It encodes CAWSQGSGYQPQHF.